These 8 T cell receptor beta chains were all obtained from the same sample, sequenced in a study of cytomegalovirus exposure and HLA in healthy donors. Measured with immunoSEQ multiplex PCR; TCRdb has only the in-frame clones, and not every one. Of 140,000 or so clones in the sample, around 89% were seen once. The sample consisted of PBMCs. All receptors derive from a woman in her 30s in good health and CMV-seropositive.

The genes are TRBV5-1 and TRBJ2-3; D remains ambiguous. The V gene lost 4 bases and the J gene lost 0 bases, with 15 bases spanning the gap. The CDR3 is 16 amino acids. Germline CDR1 SGHRS, CDR2 YFSETQ. DNA of the CDR3: TGCGCCAGCAGCGATTTGTCGACTGGGAGCACAGATACGCAGTATTTT. This encodes CASSDLSTGSTDTQYF.

The V call is TRBV14, the J call TRBJ2-3; D gene ambiguous. The CDR3 has 15 residues. CDR1 SGHDN and CDR2 FVKESK come from the germline V gene. V was trimmed by 3 bases and J by 4 bases, leaving 14 bases between them. CDR3 sequence (DNA): TGTGCCAGCAGCCAGACTCTCATCTGGTCAGATACGCAGTATTTT. Amino acids: CASSQTLIWSDTQYF.

This clone was seen only a few times. The V gene is TRBV29-1, the J gene TRBJ1-2, with a weak D call TRBD1 (5 bases). V lost 5 bases and J 9 bases, leaving 28 bases between the germline ends. The CDR3 has 16 amino acids. Germline V CDR1 and CDR2: SQVTM, ANQGSEA. CDR3 coding DNA: TGCAGCGTTACGCGGGGGGTCACGCCCGACACGTTGCGCTACACCTTC. Translated: CSVTRGVTPDTLRYTF. Supplemented by reference TRBV29-1 and TRBJ1-2, the full variable domain reads SAVISQKPSRDICQRGTSLTIQCQVDSQVTMMFWYRQQPGQSLTLIATANQGSEATYESGFVIDKFPISRPNLTFSTLTVSNMSPEDSSIYLCSVTRGVTPDTLRYTFGSGTRLTVV.

The chain couples TRBV10-3 to TRBJ2-7, with TRBD2 identical over 8 bases. J lost 4 bases, V lost 4 bases, and 3 bases had no gene match. Germline CDR1 reads ENHRY; CDR2 reads SYGVKD. This CDR3 region has 13 residues. For the CDR3, the DNA is TGTGCCATCAGTGCCGGGAGGGGATACGAGCAGTACTTC. Its protein is CAISAGRGYEQYF.

The genes are TRBV4-1 and TRBJ2-7, with D uncertain. Deletions cut 0 bases from V and 2 bases from J, with 14 bases between. CDR1 and CDR2 (germline): MGHRA, YSYEKL. The CDR3 length is 16 residues. CDR3 nucleotide sequence: TGCGCCAGCAGCCAAGAGCCCGGTGGCGACACCTACGAGCAGTACTTC. Translation gives CASSQEPGGDTYEQYF.

V usage is TRBV11-2 and J usage is TRBJ1-5; TRBD1 agrees at 8 bases. V lost 4 bases, J lost 3 bases, and 17 bases stayed unmatched. CDR1 is SGHAT, CDR2 FQNNGV, per germline. The CDR3 contains 19 residues. In DNA, the CDR3 is TGTGCCAGCAGCTCCGCCCGAGACAGGGGACGCGGGAACAATCAGCCCCAGCATTTT. The encoded protein is CASSSARDRGRGNNQPQHF.

The chain uses TRBV19 and TRBJ1-5; 8 bases match TRBD1. The CDR3 covers 15 residues. The ends lost 6 bases at V and 0 bases at J; junction bases unmatched: 4. Per germline, CDR1 LNHDA and CDR2 SQIVND (reference sequence). CDR3 amino acids: CASSLTGDSNQPQHF. The CDR3 DNA reads as TGTGCCAGTAGCCTGACAGGGGATAGCAATCAGCCCCAGCATTTT.

The rearrangement joins TRBV18 to TRBJ2-5; 7 bases match TRBD2. J lost 13 bases, V lost 0 bases, and 11 bases had no gene match. CDR3 length equals 14 residues. The germline V gene has CDR1 KGHSH and CDR2 LQKENI. CDR3 DNA sequence: TGTGCCAGCTCACCACCGGTCAGCGGGGCCTATTCGTACTTC. It yields the protein CASSPPVSGAYSYF.